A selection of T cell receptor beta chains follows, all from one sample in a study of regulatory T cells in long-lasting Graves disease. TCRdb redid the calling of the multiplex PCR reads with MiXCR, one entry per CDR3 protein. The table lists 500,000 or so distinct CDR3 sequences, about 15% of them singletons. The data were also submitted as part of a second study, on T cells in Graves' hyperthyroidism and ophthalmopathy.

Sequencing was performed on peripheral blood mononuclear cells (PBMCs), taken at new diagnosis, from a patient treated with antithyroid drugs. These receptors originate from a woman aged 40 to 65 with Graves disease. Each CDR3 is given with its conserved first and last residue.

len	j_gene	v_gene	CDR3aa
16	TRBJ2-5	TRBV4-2	CASSQGRGLEGETQYF
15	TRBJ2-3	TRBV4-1	CASSQRDRAIDTQYF
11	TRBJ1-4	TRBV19	CASKAYEKLFF
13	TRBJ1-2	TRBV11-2	CASSIQENYGYTF
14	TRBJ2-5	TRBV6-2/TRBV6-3	CASRLGQGGETQYF
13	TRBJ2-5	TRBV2	CASRDRGLGTQYF
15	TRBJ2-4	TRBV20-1	CSALTSAIAKNIQYF
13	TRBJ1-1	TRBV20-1	CSARVQGDTEAFF
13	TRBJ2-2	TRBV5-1	CASREGNTGEPFF
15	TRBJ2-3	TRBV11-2	CASSSVAGRWDTQYF
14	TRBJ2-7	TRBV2	CASSQDSGSYEQYF
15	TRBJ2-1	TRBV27	CASSSGTPRYNEQFF
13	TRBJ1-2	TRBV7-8	CASSSTGVNGYTF
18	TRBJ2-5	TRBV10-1	CASSPGTALYEDQETQYF
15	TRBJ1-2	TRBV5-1	CASSLTGVGNYGYTF
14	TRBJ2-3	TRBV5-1	CASSAAGTVYTQYF
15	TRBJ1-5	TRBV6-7	CASRNDRGLGQPQHF
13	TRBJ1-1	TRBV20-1	CSARQTQDTEAFF
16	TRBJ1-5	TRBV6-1	CASSEPPQGNNQPQHF
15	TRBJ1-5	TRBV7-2	CASSFQGASNQPQHF
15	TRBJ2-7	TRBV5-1	CASSLEASGGYEQYF
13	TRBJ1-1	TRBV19	CASSFPTNTEAFF
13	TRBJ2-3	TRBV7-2	CASSPTGVLTQYF
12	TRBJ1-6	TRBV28	CASGKSGGVLHF
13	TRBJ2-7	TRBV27	CASSREAGYEQYF
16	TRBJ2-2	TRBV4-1	CASSQAPSGGAGELFF
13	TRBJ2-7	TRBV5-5	CASSLVVRDEQYF
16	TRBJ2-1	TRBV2	CASRITGGTPYNEQFF
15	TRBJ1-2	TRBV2	CASNMPGSDKYGYTF
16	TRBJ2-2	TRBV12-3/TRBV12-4	CASSRRPETNTGELFF
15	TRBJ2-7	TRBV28	CASSTGLGIVYEQYF
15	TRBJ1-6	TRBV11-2	CASSLSWQGNSPLHF
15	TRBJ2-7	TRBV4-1	CASSQDAGGFYEQYF
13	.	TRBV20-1	CSARVGLVETQYF
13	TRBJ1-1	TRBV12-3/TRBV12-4	CASSALMNTEAFF
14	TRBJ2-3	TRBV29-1	CSVVPGLHTDTQYF
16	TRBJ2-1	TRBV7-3	CASSISGGASYNEQFF
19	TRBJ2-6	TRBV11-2	CASTLEHQGFSSGANVLTF
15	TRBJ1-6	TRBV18	CASSPLRGDNSPLHF
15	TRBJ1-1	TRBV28	CASNQGGRRDTEAFF
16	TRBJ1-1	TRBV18	CASSPRGQGTGTEAFF
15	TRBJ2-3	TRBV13	CASSLTGLGTDTQYF
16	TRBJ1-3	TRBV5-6	CASSLWHTYSGNTIYF
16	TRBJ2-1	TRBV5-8	CASSPWTVRTSNEQFF
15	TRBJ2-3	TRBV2	CASSEMVYSTDTQYF
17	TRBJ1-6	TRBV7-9	CASSSGPGTGFNSPLHF
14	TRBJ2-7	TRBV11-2	CASSSGHGYYEQYF
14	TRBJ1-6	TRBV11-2	CASSSGQGDSPLHF
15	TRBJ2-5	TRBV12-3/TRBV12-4	CASRLGSRFQETQYF
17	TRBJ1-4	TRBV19	CASSDGTGGATNEKLFF
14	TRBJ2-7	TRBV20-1	CSAVPTLGTDEQYF
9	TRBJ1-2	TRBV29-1	CSDEKGYTF
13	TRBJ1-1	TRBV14	CASSQRLLTEAFF
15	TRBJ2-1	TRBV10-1	CASSERSAAYNEQFF
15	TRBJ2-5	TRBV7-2	CASSLAYREFETQYF
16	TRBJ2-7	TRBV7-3	CASSLFPSGGTYEQYF
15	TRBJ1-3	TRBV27	CASSLSKGAWNTIYF